This T cell receptor beta chain is from a study of vaccination and CD4 T cells after COVID-19. The overall study: The authors exposed cells to overlapping spike peptides derived from SARS-CoV-2, HCoV-NL63, HCoV-OC43 and HCoV-229E.

The CDR3 sequence is 13 residues long. Between the trimmed V and J ends, which lost 7 bases and 1 base, there was a span of 12 bases. Germline loops: CDR1 SGHRS, CDR2 YFSETQ. Cultured CD4+ T cell DNA was sequenced using the Oncomine TCR Beta short-read assay. After culture, CD4+ T cells served as the source for genomic DNA extraction. MiXCR was run by TCRdb on the PCR reads, yielding one entry per CDR3 protein. The sample consists of around 10,000 distinct CDR3 sequences, approximately 29% of them appearing once. Treatment indicated: approximately 11-day PBMC culture with coronavirus spike peptide pools or control peptides (ViraFEST assay). Gathering of the CD4+ T cells, from the unexposed donor, took place before the COVID-19 pandemic (2011-2018). Peptide pool stimulation in ViraFEST expanded antigen-specific T cells, whose TCRs were then sequenced. This clonotype was found a few times. Its antigen is unknown.

The sequenced sample was CD4+ T cells from blood, cultured in vitro. The source of this sequence is a human donor in good health. The chain carries TRBV5-1 and TRBJ2-7; TRBD2 might be the D (7 bases). The DNA of the CDR3 is TGCGCCAGCGGCGGGGGCCGGTCCTACGAGCAGTACTTC. As protein: CASGGGRSYEQYF.